These 9 T cell receptor beta chains were all obtained from the same sample, sequenced in a study of T cells of healthy individuals. From the 5' RACE reads, TCRdb called clonotypes with MiXCR, one entry per CDR3 protein. The sample consists of roughly 87,000 distinct CDR3 sequences, roughly 15% of them appearing once. The receptor set was obtained from a human donor in good health.

This clonotype has just a few counts. The V and J genes are TRBV6-5 and TRBJ1-4; D is uncertain. Per germline, CDR1 MNHEY and CDR2 SVGAGI. The CDR3 sequence is 13 residues long. V lost 8 bases and J 0 bases, leaving 7 bases between the germline ends. CDR3 coding DNA: TGTGCCAGCGCGGTTGCAACTAATGAAAAACTGTTTTTT. It translates to CASAVATNEKLFF.

This clonotype was counted a few times. The chain links TRBV15 to TRBJ2-7, with D tentatively TRBD1 or TRBD2 (6 bases each). This CDR3 has 17 amino acids. Trimming pared 0 bases from V and 7 bases from J, leaving 22 bases between. Germline V gene lookup returns CDR1 LNHNV and CDR2 YYDKDF (reference sequence). Here the CDR3 reads CATSRDLTGALAGEQYF. The DNA for the CDR3 is TGTGCCACCAGCAGAGATCTGACGGGGGCTCTGGCGGGGGAGCAGTACTTC.

Here the CDR3 reads CATREDRSTDTQYF. The CDR3 DNA is TGTGCCACCCGCGAGGACAGGAGCACAGATACGCAGTATTTT. This sequence joins TRBV6-5 and TRBJ2-3; 7 bases align to TRBD1. The CDR3 spans 14 residues. V lost 10 bases to trimming and J lost 0 bases; unmatched junction nucleotides: 7. CDR1 and CDR2 from the germline V gene are MNHEY and SVGAGI.

Many counts were recorded for this clonotype. This sequence joins TRBV20-1 and TRBJ1-6; possible D gene TRBD1, 6 bases. This CDR3 is 17 amino acids long. CDR1 is DFQATT, CDR2 SNEGSKA, per germline (reference sequence). The V end lost 0 bases, the J end lost 0 bases, and 12 bases lay between the germline ends. CDR3 sequence reads: CSARDRGPRSYNSPLHF. CDR3 in DNA: TGCAGTGCTAGAGATCGGGGGCCCCGCTCCTATAATTCACCCCTCCACTTT.

This clonotype was recorded a few times. The chain couples TRBV4-1 to TRBJ2-7, with 8 nucleotides matching TRBD2. Germline loops: CDR1 MGHRA, CDR2 YSYEKL. This CDR3 comprises 16 residues. After removal of 3 bases from V and 6 bases from J, the junction contained 13 bases not matched to a gene. The CDR3 nucleotides read TGCGCCAGCAGCCAGTTCCTCGGGACTAGTCTTACCGAGCAGTACTTC. Amino acid sequence: CASSQFLGTSLTEQYF.

The chain uses TRBV6-2 or TRBV6-3 and TRBJ2-7; 8 bases agree with TRBD1. CDR1 is MNHEY and CDR2 is SVGEGT in the germline V gene. The ends lost 5 bases at V and 2 bases at J; junction bases unmatched: 5. The CDR3 totals 14 residues. CDR3 protein: CASSEGQEAYEQYF. CDR3 DNA sequence: TGTGCCAGCAGTGAGGGACAGGAGGCCTACGAGCAGTACTTC.

The rearrangement joins TRBV7-3 to TRBJ2-1; 7 bases fit TRBD2. Germline CDR1 SGHTA, CDR2 FQGTGA. The J segment lost 9 bases and the V segment lost 5 bases, leaving 13 bases of the junction unmatched. The CDR3 extends over 15 amino acids. The CDR3 here is CASSPHSGGGSEQFF. The CDR3 nucleotides read TGTGCCAGCAGCCCCCATTCGGGGGGAGGTAGTGAGCAGTTCTTC.

V and J are TRBV28 and TRBJ1-3; D is unresolved. The CDR3 length is 15 residues. Trimming removed 3 bases at V and 2 bases at J, with 11 bases between. Germline V gives CDR1 MDHEN, CDR2 SYDVKM. Written as DNA, the CDR3 is TGTGCCAGCAGTTTGCCGGTTGGAGCTGGAAACACCATATATTTT. Its translation: CASSLPVGAGNTIYF.

This clonotype was seen ten or more times. CDR3 sequence: CASSQGGGRQPQHF. The DNA of the CDR3 is TGTGCCAGCAGCCAAGGGGGGGGCAGACAGCCCCAGCATTTT. J is TRBJ1-5 and V is TRBV3-1, with a possible D match to TRBD1 (6 bases). Germline CDR1 reads LGHDT; CDR2 reads YNNKEL (reference sequence). V was trimmed by 1 base and J by 7 bases, leaving 11 bases between them. The CDR3 is 14 amino acids. The variable domain in full, completed from reference TRBV3-1 and TRBJ1-5, reads DTAVSQTPKYLVTQMGNDKSIKCEQNLGHDTMYWYKQDSKKFLKIMFSYNNKELIINETVPNRFSPKSPDKAHLNLHINSLELGDSAVYFCASSQGGGRQPQHFGDGTRLSIL.